Listed below are T cell receptor beta chains from one sample, sequenced in a study of T cells in localized non-small cell lung cancer. Produced via immunoSEQ multiplex PCR; TCRdb's table is partial and in-frame only. The sample shows tens of thousands of clones, about four fifths of them seen only once. The specimen comprised peripheral blood mononuclear cells, sampled before any cancer treatment. These receptor sequences come from a male donor older than 55 with stage II lung adenocarcinoma. The CDR3 runs from the conserved cysteine through the conserved F or W. D genes are given only for firm matches. Expanded clones get a size class; other rows say once, few or many, or leave the size out.

>TRBD2|TRBJ2-7|-|TRBV19
TGTGCCAGTAGTCCCCAGGGAGGGCCCGGCGAGCAGTACTTC
CASSPQGGPGEQYF
>TRBD1|TRBJ2-7|-|TRBV6-5
TGTGCCAGCGGACAGGGGTACGAGCAGTACTTC
CASGQGYEQYF
>-|TRBJ2-2|-|TRBV6-6
TGTGCCAGCATCCAGACCCCAGGCACCGGGGAGCTGTTTTTT
CASIQTPGTGELFF
>-|TRBJ1-2|-|TRBV7-2
TGTGCCAGCAGCTTAGGGGCAGGGGCGGGCTATGGCTACACCTTC
CASSLGAGAGYGYTF
>TRBD1|TRBJ1-2|-|TRBV11-2
TGTGCCAGCAGCTTAGATGGACAGGGCGTCCTCTATGGCTACACCTTC
CASSLDGQGVLYGYTF
>-|TRBJ1-5|-|TRBV7-2
TGTGCCAGCAGCCGGGATGGGTTACGCAATCAGCCCCAGCATTTT
CASSRDGLRNQPQHF
>TRBD2|TRBJ2-5|-|TRBV30
TGTGCCTTCGATGCAGCGGGAGGGTGGGAGACCCAGTACTTC
CAFDAAGGWETQYF
>-|TRBJ2-7|-|TRBV28
TGTGCCAGCAGTGGCAACGACGGGGGCTACGAGCAGTACTTC
CASSGNDGGYEQYF
>-|TRBJ1-1|once|TRBV7-2
TGTGCCAGCAGCTTAGGGGAAGGGCGAGGCACTGAAGCTTTCTTT
CASSLGEGRGTEAFF
>-|TRBJ1-2|-|TRBV19
TGTGCCAGTAGTACCGATCACGGGAGATTGGGCTATGGCTACACCTTC
CASSTDHGRLGYGYTF